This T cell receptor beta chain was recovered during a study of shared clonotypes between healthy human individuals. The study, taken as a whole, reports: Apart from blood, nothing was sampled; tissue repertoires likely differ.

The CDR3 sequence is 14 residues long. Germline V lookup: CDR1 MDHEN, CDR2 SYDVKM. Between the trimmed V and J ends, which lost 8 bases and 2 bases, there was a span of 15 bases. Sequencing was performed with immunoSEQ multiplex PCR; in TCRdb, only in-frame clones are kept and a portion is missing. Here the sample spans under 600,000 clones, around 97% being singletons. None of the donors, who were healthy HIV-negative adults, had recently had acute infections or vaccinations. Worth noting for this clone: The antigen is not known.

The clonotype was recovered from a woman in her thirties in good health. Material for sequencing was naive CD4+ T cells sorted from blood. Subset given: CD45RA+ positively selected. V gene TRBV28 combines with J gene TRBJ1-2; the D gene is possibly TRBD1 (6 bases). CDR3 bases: TGTGCCAGCGGGGTTGGGACAAACAACTATGGCTACACCTTC. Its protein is CASGVGTNNYGYTF.